This T cell receptor (beta chain) was sequenced during a study of T-cell memory formation after mild COVID-19. Whole-study context: For the most part, TCR clusters were specific to one donor.

Regarding the study as a whole: Clones that got smaller from day 15 to 85 had even CD4/CD8, while clones growing later tipped toward CD4+. The finding that pre-infection memory included some responding clones suggested that cross-reactive memory joined.

This clonotype was counted a few times. Its antigen is as yet unknown. This CDR3 comprises 14 residues. Trimming removed 4 bases from V and 15 bases from J, with 22 bases in between. The germline V gene has CDR1 MNHEY and CDR2 SMNVEV (reference sequence). It was 5'RACE with constant-segment primers that produced the TCR alpha and TCR beta cDNA libraries, which carried sample barcodes and UMIs. Via MiXCR, TCRdb re-called the 5' RACE reads, giving one row per CDR3 protein. The profile shows about 340,000 distinct CDR3 sequences, 20% to 25% of them singletons. This TCR derives from a man younger than 35 who had mild COVID-19 (a few samples of this study predate the infection). Cell type and time point are not known. Sequenced sample: PBMCs or a T cell subset sorted from them (not recorded which). The chain uses TRBV27 and TRBJ2-1, with a possible D match to TRBD1 (5 bases). CDR3: CASSSFRDTLSGFF. The CDR3 DNA reads as TGTGCCAGCAGTTCATTCAGGGATACGCTGTCGGGGTTCTTC.